Following are 15 T cell receptor beta chains from one sample sequenced in a study of T cell repertoires in cytomegalovirus infection. TCRdb reprocessed the reads with MiXCR, giving one entry per CDR3 protein. The sample has roughly 640,000 distinct CDR3 sequences; 24% are singletons. The sequenced sample was CD8+ T cells from PBMCs. The origin of the receptors is a human donor in good health (CMV status not recorded). Some clones in this sample may be carry-over from other donors' samples.

About this clonotype: This may arise from a read error, as a much more abundant clone is one base away. V is TRBV7-3 and J is TRBJ2-1; 10 bases fit TRBD2. Germline values: CDR1 SGHTA, CDR2 FQGTGA. The CDR3 has 15 amino acids. CDR3 residues: CTSSPEASGGYEQFF. The CDR3 DNA is TGTACCAGCAGCCCCGAGGCTAGCGGGGGCTATGAGCAGTTCTTC.

To note about this clonotype: In this CDR3 the conserved last residue, phenylalanine or tryptophan, is missing, so a read error is likely. This chain connects TRBV7-2 to TRBJ1-2; 7 positions match TRBD1. Germline values: CDR1 SGHTA, CDR2 FQGNSA. Losses at the gene ends were 8 bases for V and 3 bases for J; bases not matched to a gene: 18. The CDR3 is made up of 17 amino acids. DNA of the CDR3: TGTGCCAGCGGGGTGGAACGGGACAGCTCCTTAGACTATGGCTACACCATC. Encoded protein: CASGVERDSSLDYGYTI.

The chain joins TRBV6-1 to TRBJ2-1; 7 nucleotides line up with TRBD1. Trimming cost V 3 bases and J 10 bases; bases outside gene matches: 12. This CDR3 has 15 amino acids. Germline-derived CDR1 and CDR2 are MNHNS and SASEGT. DNA for the CDR3: TGTGCCAGCAGTGACTGGGGACAGAATACACTCGAGCAGTTCTTC. Translated: CASSDWGQNTLEQFF.

Concerning this clonotype: This may be a read error: a much more frequent sequence differs by one nucleotide. V gene TRBV7-8 combines with J gene TRBJ2-2; TRBD1 matches 7 bases. In germline, CDR1 is SGHVS, CDR2 FQNEAQ. V gave up 5 bases and J gave up 7 bases; unmatched junction bases: 4. The CDR3 contains 13 residues. The CDR3 region is CASSPGTVGELFF. The CDR3 DNA is TGTGCCAGCAGCCCAGGGACAGTCGGGGAGCTGTTTTTT.

This clonotype has a handful of counts. The V call is TRBV6-2 or TRBV6-3, the J call TRBJ2-3, with TRBD2 identical over 11 bases. This CDR3 spans 16 amino acids. Germline V gene data show CDR1 as MNHEY and CDR2 as SVGEGT. Unmatched junction bases numbered 2, after V lost 2 bases and J lost 1 base. CDR3 loop: CASSYPLAGGTDTQYF. CDR3 in DNA: TGTGCCAGCAGTTACCCACTAGCGGGAGGCACAGATACGCAGTATTTT.

This clonotype turned up a few times. Relative to the germline gene, one junction end is altered; a read error may explain this. The chain is built from TRBV4-1 and TRBJ1-1; maybe TRBD1 (6 bases). This CDR3 spans 15 amino acids. Germline V gene sequence: CDR1 MGHRA, CDR2 YSYEKL. The CDR3 protein is CASNPGRGANTEAFF. CDR3 nucleotides: TGTGCCAGCAATCCTGGCCGGGGGGCCAACACTGAAGCTTTCTTT.

In its sample, this clonotype was seen a few times. The chain joins TRBV20-1 to TRBJ2-1, with D hard to call. V lost 0 bases and J lost 6, with 21 bases in between. The germline CDR1 and CDR2 sequences are DFQATT and SNEGSKA (reference sequence). The CDR3 has 17 amino acids. The CDR3 loop is CSARDPDNSYPANEQFF. The CDR3 DNA sequence: TGCAGTGCTAGAGACCCTGATAACAGTTACCCCGCCAATGAGCAGTTCTTC.

This clonotype has only a few counts. The chain carries TRBV6-2 or TRBV6-3 and TRBJ2-3, with D tentatively TRBD1 (5 bases). Trimming took off 8 bases at V and 1 base at J, with 16 bases between the two ends. The germline gives CDR1 MNHEY, CDR2 SVGEGT. CDR3 length: 15 residues. The CDR3 spells CASSRTGTGTDTQYF. The CDR3 nucleotides read TGTGCCAGCTCCAGAACAGGTACGGGCACAGATACGCAGTATTTT.

The chain combines TRBV10-3 with TRBJ2-7, with D perhaps matching TRBD2 (5 bases). The germline gives CDR1 ENHRY, CDR2 SYGVKD. CDR3 length: 17 amino acids. Trimming left V 2 bases short and J 3 bases short, with 20 bases between. CDR3 loop: CAISETVRGEILYEQYV. CDR3 nucleotide sequence: TGTGCCATCAGTGAGACGGTACGGGGTGAAATCCTCTACGAGCAGTACGTC.

Of note for this clonotype: This may arise from a read error, as a much more abundant clone is one base away. This sequence joins TRBV4-3 and TRBJ2-1; 9 nucleotides align to TRBD1. CDR3 length: 16 residues. CDR1 and CDR2 from the germline V gene are LGHNA and YSLEER. In DNA, the CDR3 is TGCACCAGCAGCCAAGACAGGGGGTTACCATACAATGAGCAGTTCTTC. Translated, it gives CTSSQDRGLPYNEQFF.

This clonotype showed up many times. The chain joins TRBV7-8 to TRBJ2-4; 7 positions match TRBD1. The CDR3 is made up of 15 amino acids. Unmatched junction bases numbered 7, after V lost 5 bases and J lost 3 bases. Germline assignment: CDR1 SGHVS and CDR2 FQNEAQ. The CDR3 nucleotides read TGTGCCAGCAGCACAGGGACAGAAGACAAAAACATTCAGTACTTC. It is translated as CASSTGTEDKNIQYF.

This clonotype appeared many times. The J gene is TRBJ2-7, the V gene TRBV7-8; weak D call: TRBD2 (6 bases). The germline V and J ends were trimmed by 1 base and 6 bases, with 16 bases remaining between them. Germline V gene lookup returns CDR1 SGHVS and CDR2 FQNEAQ. CDR3 length: 15 amino acids. CDR3 sequence (DNA): TGTGCCAGCAGCTTAGTAGCCGGGGGTTCCCTCGAGCAGTACGTC. This sequence encodes CASSLVAGGSLEQYV.

This clonotype has only a few counts. The rearrangement joins TRBV14 to TRBJ2-7, with 11 bases aligning to TRBD2. The CDR3 consists of 15 residues. Germline CDR1 and CDR2: SGHDN and FVKESK. V was clipped by 5 bases and J by 3 bases; unmatched bases: 6. The CDR3 region is CASSVSGGAIYEQYF. The CDR3 DNA reads TGTGCCAGCAGCGTTAGCGGGGGGGCCATCTACGAGCAGTACTTC.

This chain connects TRBV6-2 or TRBV6-3 to TRBJ2-1, with D perhaps assigned TRBD1 or TRBD2 (6 bases each). V was pared by 7 bases and J by 3 bases, with 16 bases between. CDR3 size: 15 residues. Germline V gene data show CDR1 as MNHEY and CDR2 as SVGEGT. The CDR3 sequence: CASTLKRGDYNEQFF. CDR3 bases: TGTGCCAGCACCCTCAAGAGGGGGGACTACAATGAGCAGTTCTTC.

The chain couples TRBV2 to TRBJ1-2; no firm D call. Deletions cut 0 bases from V and 5 bases from J, with 7 bases between. CDR3 length equals 13 residues. Germline assignment: CDR1 SNHLY and CDR2 FYNNEI. CDR3 DNA sequence: TGTGCCAGCAGTGAAGCGCTTCGATATGGCTACACCTTC. It is translated as CASSEALRYGYTF.